These 20 T cell receptor beta chains were sequenced from one sample in a study. Adaptor-ligated barcode primers were used to amplify TRBV12-4/TRBJ1-2 clonotypes. One entry per CDR3 protein, called by TCRdb with MiXCR from the multiplex PCR reads. The table has around 650 distinct CDR3 sequences, 3.3% seen once; the top ten hold just under 35%. The specimen sequenced was naive CD4+ T cells sorted from blood. Subset here: naive CD4+ T cells, CD4+CD45RA+CD25-. Receptor source: a female donor with breast cancer.

By frequency in the sample, this clonotype is medium-sized. This rearrangement joins TRBV12-3 or TRBV12-4 to TRBJ1-2, with 7 bases that match TRBD1. CDR3 length: 16 residues. V lost 4 bases to trimming and J lost 3 bases; unmatched junction nucleotides: 11. DNA for the CDR3: TGTGCCAGCAGTTCAGTCGGACAGGCTGGGGACTATGGCTACACCTTC. Its protein is CASSSVGQAGDYGYTF.

By share, this clonotype counts as medium-sized. The V gene is TRBV12-3 or TRBV12-4, the J gene TRBJ1-2, with TRBD1 matching 10 bases. The CDR3 has 18 amino acids. The V and J ends lost 6 bases and 8 bases, in that order; junction bases with no gene match: 21. The CDR3 nucleotides read TGTGCCAGCAGCCAGAGGCGGGACAGGGGCCTTTCGGGAGGAGGCTACACCTTC. Its protein product is CASSQRRDRGLSGGGYTF.

Sample share makes this clonotype medium-sized. The V and J genes are TRBV12-3 or TRBV12-4 and TRBJ1-2, with D possibly TRBD1 on 5 matching bases. The CDR3 sequence is 16 residues long. V gave up 5 bases and J gave up 9 bases, with 25 bases separating them. Here the CDR3 DNA reads TGTGCCAGCAGTCGTCAGACCGGGACCGAGGTTCGTCGCTACACCTTC. As protein: CASSRQTGTEVRRYTF.

By proportion, this clonotype is medium-sized. This chain joins TRBV12-3 or TRBV12-4 and TRBJ1-2; D unresolved. V dropped 5 bases and J dropped 1 base, with 14 bases sitting between them. The length of the CDR3 is 15 residues. CDR3 sequence (DNA): TGTGCCAGCAGTCGAAAGGTGGGATATAACTATGGCTACACCTTC. Protein: CASSRKVGYNYGYTF.

This clonotype rates as medium-sized (0.01 to 0.1%). J is TRBJ1-2 and V is TRBV12-3 or TRBV12-4; D is unclear. This CDR3 has 12 residues. Trimming shortened V by 3 bases and J by 3 bases, and 5 bases separated the two germline ends. The CDR3 region is CASSLDDYGYTF. The CDR3 DNA reads as TGTGCCAGCAGTTTGGATGACTATGGCTACACCTTC.

This clonotype is medium-sized by share. CDR3 sequence: CASSSTGVGYTF. The CDR3 coding sequence is TGTGCCAGCAGTTCTACAGGGGTTGGCTACACCTTC. The V call is TRBV12-3 or TRBV12-4, the J call TRBJ1-2, with 7 bases fitting TRBD1. This CDR3 comprises 12 residues. The V segment lost 4 bases and the J segment 7 bases; nucleotides outside the gene matches: 3.

By sample share, this clonotype is large. The chain couples TRBV12-3 or TRBV12-4 to TRBJ1-2, with D possibly being TRBD1 (5 bases). V gave up 5 bases and J gave up 5 bases, with 15 bases separating them. This CDR3 has 14 amino acids. The CDR3 region is CASSEEGTTYGYTF. In DNA, the CDR3 is TGTGCCAGCAGTGAGGAGGGGACGACGTATGGCTACACCTTC.

Judged by abundance, this clonotype is medium-sized (0.01 to 0.1%). This chain connects TRBV12-3 or TRBV12-4 to TRBJ1-2; maybe TRBD1 (5 bases). With 5 bases removed from V and 6 bases from J, the gap between germline ends came to 19 bases. The CDR3 extends over 15 amino acids. In nucleotides, the CDR3 is TGTGCCAGCAGTAAAACTGGGACCTACCTGGATGGCTACACCTTC. It encodes CASSKTGTYLDGYTF.

By sample fraction, this clonotype is medium-sized (0.01 to 0.1%). The chain links TRBV12-3 or TRBV12-4 to TRBJ1-2; no reliable D call. This CDR3 spans 14 amino acids. V was cut by 3 bases and J by 4 bases, with 12 bases left in between. The DNA of the CDR3 is TGTGCCAGCAGTTTGATTGCCTCGGGCTATGGCTACACCTTC. Its translation is CASSLIASGYGYTF.

This clonotype was counted at least ten times. CDR3 DNA: TGTGCCAGCAGTTTAACGTCAAAGGGCGCGTATGGCTACACCTTC. It yields the protein CASSLTSKGAYGYTF. This chain joins TRBV12-3 or TRBV12-4 and TRBJ1-2; no clear D. Trimming shortened V by 2 bases and J by 5 bases, and 15 bases separated the two germline ends. This CDR3 is 15 amino acids long.

Relative to its sample, this clonotype is medium-sized. V and J are TRBV12-3 or TRBV12-4 and TRBJ1-2; D is perhaps TRBD1 (5 bases). The CDR3 extends over 13 amino acids. Trimming left V 6 bases short and J 1 base short, with 9 bases between. CDR3 loop: CASSLGHNYGYTF. In DNA, the CDR3 is TGTGCCAGCAGCCTTGGACATAACTATGGCTACACCTTC.

By sample share, this clonotype is medium-sized. The chain uses TRBV12-3 or TRBV12-4 and TRBJ1-2, with D maybe TRBD1 (5 bases). Trimming cost V 5 bases and J 3 bases, with 10 bases left between them. The CDR3 contains 13 residues. The CDR3 region has the DNA TGTGCCAGCAGTCCCGGGACGGACTATGGCTACACCTTC. This gives the protein CASSPGTDYGYTF.

This clonotype is large. The rearrangement links TRBV12-3 or TRBV12-4 to TRBJ1-2, with 8 bases matching TRBD1. After removal of 3 bases from V and 6 bases from J, the junction contained 9 bases not matched to a gene. The CDR3 is made up of 15 amino acids. The CDR3 bases are TGTGCCAGCAGTTTCAACCCGGACAGGGCAAATGGCTACACCTTC. Its protein product is CASSFNPDRANGYTF.

This clonotype is large within its sample. CDR3 nucleotide sequence: TGTGCCAGCACCGGGACGGGCACTTCTAACTATGGCTACACCTTC. It encodes CASTGTGTSNYGYTF. V gene TRBV12-3 or TRBV12-4 combines with J gene TRBJ1-2; D is possibly TRBD1 (5 bases). With 7 bases removed from V and 0 bases from J, the gap between germline ends came to 15 bases. This CDR3 is built from 15 residues.

This clonotype is judged large. The CDR3 protein is CASSATGTANYGYTF. Written as DNA, the CDR3 is TGTGCCAGCAGTGCAACCGGGACAGCTAACTATGGCTACACCTTC. The chain couples TRBV12-3 or TRBV12-4 to TRBJ1-2, with 7 nucleotides matching TRBD1. The CDR3 has 15 amino acids. With 5 bases clipped from V and 0 bases from J, the junction kept 6 bases outside the gene matches.

This clonotype is large. This sequence joins TRBV12-3 or TRBV12-4 and TRBJ1-2; D call uncertain. The CDR3 loop spans 12 amino acids. Trimming shortened V by 5 bases and J by 4 bases, and 8 bases separated the two germline ends. The CDR3: CASSAEGYGYTF. CDR3 in DNA: TGTGCCAGCAGTGCCGAGGGCTATGGCTACACCTTC.

This clonotype rates as large. This rearrangement joins TRBV12-3 or TRBV12-4 to TRBJ1-2; 8 nucleotides align to TRBD1. V shed 6 bases, J shed 6 bases, and the junction held 6 bases outside the gene matches. The CDR3 loop spans 13 amino acids. CDR3 region: CASSGGQGDGYTF. CDR3 DNA: TGTGCCAGCAGCGGAGGACAGGGTGATGGCTACACCTTC.

This clonotype counts as medium-sized. The CDR3 sequence: CASSTAYGYTF. CDR3 in DNA: TGTGCCAGCAGTACAGCTTATGGCTACACCTTC. The chain has TRBV12-3 or TRBV12-4 and TRBJ1-2, with D hard to call. The V end lost 5 bases, the J end lost 5 bases, and 6 bases lay between the germline ends. This CDR3 contains 11 residues.

Judged by abundance, this clonotype is medium-sized. The chain recombines TRBV12-3 or TRBV12-4 with TRBJ1-2; TRBD1 matches at 7 bases. This CDR3 contains 13 residues. Trimming cost V 6 bases and J 7 bases; bases outside gene matches: 8. CDR3 protein: CASSMTGHGGYTF. CDR3 nucleotide sequence: TGTGCCAGCAGCATGACAGGGCACGGTGGCTACACCTTC.

This clonotype is termed large. This rearrangement joins TRBV12-3 or TRBV12-4 to TRBJ1-2; unclear D gene. The CDR3 is made up of 13 amino acids. Trimming pared 2 bases from V and 5 bases from J, leaving 9 bases between. CDR3 DNA sequence: TGTGCCAGCAGTTTATACATTGGGTATGGCTACACCTTC. Its protein is CASSLYIGYGYTF.